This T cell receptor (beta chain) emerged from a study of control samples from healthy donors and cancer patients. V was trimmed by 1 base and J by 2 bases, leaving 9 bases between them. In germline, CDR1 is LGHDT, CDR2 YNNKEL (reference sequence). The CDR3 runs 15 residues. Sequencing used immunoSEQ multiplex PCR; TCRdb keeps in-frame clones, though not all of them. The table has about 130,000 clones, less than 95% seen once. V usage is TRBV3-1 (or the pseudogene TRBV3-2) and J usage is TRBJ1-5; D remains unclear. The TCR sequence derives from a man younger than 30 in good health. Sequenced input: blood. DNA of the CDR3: TGTGCCAGCAGCCAAGGGCGGGTAGGCAATCAGCCCCAGCATTTT. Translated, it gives CASSQGRVGNQPQHF.